The 21 T cell receptor beta chains given below trace back to one sample, sequenced in a study of graft-versus-host responses after intestinal transplantation. Processed graft tissue released its intraepithelial and lamina propria lymphocytes. Data came from immunoSEQ multiplex PCR; TCRdb stores just in-frame clones and leaves some out. Among a few thousand clones listed, around 70% were seen once. Sequencing was performed on ileum tissue, taken roughly 260 days after intestinal transplant. The receptors originated from a human patient who received an intestinal transplant, so some T cells may come from the graft donor.

V and J are TRBV28 and TRBJ1-2, with 7 bases that match TRBD1. Germline CDR1 and CDR2: MDHEN and SYDVKM. The CDR3 is made up of 12 amino acids. Germline trimming cut 10 bases from V and 6 bases from J; bases unmatched to any gene: 8. Here the CDR3 DNA reads TGTGCCACTGACGACAGGGTCGATGGCTACACCTTC. This gives the protein CATDDRVDGYTF.

The chain employs TRBV28 and TRBJ2-4; tentative D call: TRBD1 (6 bases). CDR1 is MDHEN and CDR2 is SYDVKM in the germline V gene. Deletions cut 5 bases from V and 2 bases from J, with 13 bases between. CDR3 size: 15 residues. CDR3 bases: TGTGCCAGCAGTGCCCACGACAGGACCAAAAACATTCAGTACTTC. This codes for CASSAHDRTKNIQYF.

V and J are TRBV7-8 and TRBJ2-3; D possibly corresponds to TRBD2 (5 bases). The germline V gene encodes CDR1 SGHVS and CDR2 FQNEAQ. The CDR3 runs to 17 residues. V was cut by 5 bases and J by 2 bases, with 20 bases left in between. CDR3 sequence reads: CASSPNGADRPTDTQYF. The CDR3 nucleotides are TGTGCCAGCAGCCCCAATGGAGCGGACCGCCCCACAGATACGCAGTATTTT.

In its sample, this clone was seen a few times. The chain employs TRBV19 and TRBJ2-5, with D hard to call. Trimming removed 7 bases at V and 3 bases at J, with 3 bases between. This CDR3 region has 10 residues. CDR1 LNHDA and CDR2 SQIVND come from the germline V gene (reference sequence). The CDR3 nucleotides read TGTGCCAGTACAAAAGAGACCCAGTACTTC. It codes for CASTKETQYF.

The chain joins TRBV6-7 to TRBJ1-5, with 8 positions matching TRBD1. TRBV6-7 is assigned to the ORF class and has an uncertain function. Losses at the gene ends were 6 bases for V and 3 bases for J; bases not matched to a gene: 7. The CDR3 has 15 amino acids. CDR3 sequence (DNA): TGTGCCAGCAGCACGACAGGGGACCCCAATCAGCCCCAGCATTTT. The encoded protein is CASSTTGDPNQPQHF.

The V gene is TRBV30, the J gene TRBJ2-7; 8 nucleotides align to TRBD1. CDR1 is GTSNPN and CDR2 is SVGIG in the germline V gene (reference sequence). V was clipped by 3 bases and J by 4 bases; unmatched bases: 11. This CDR3 has 15 residues. The CDR3 coding sequence is TGTGCCTGGAGCCATCCGGCGGACAGGGTGTACGAGCAGTACTTC. It translates to CAWSHPADRVYEQYF.

V is TRBV7-2 and J is TRBJ2-3; 12 nucleotides line up with TRBD2. Trimming took 6 bases from V and 7 from J; bases not matched to a gene: 5. CDR3 length equals 14 residues. Germline CDR1 and CDR2: SGHTA and FQGNSA. The CDR3 DNA follows: TGTGCCAGCAGACCGACTAGCGGGAGACATACGCAGTATTTT. It translates to CASRPTSGRHTQYF.

V and J are TRBV25-1 and TRBJ1-1; D unresolved. The ends were cut back, 4 bases at V and 1 base at J, with 10 bases in the middle. This CDR3 is built from 14 residues. Germline V gene sequence: CDR1 MGHDK, CDR2 SYGVNS. CDR3 amino acids: CASSGGLPNTEAFF. The DNA of the CDR3 is TGTGCCAGCAGTGGAGGACTACCGAACACTGAAGCTTTCTTT.

The chain has TRBV6-1 and TRBJ2-1, with D perhaps TRBD1 (6 bases). CDR3 length equals 15 residues. With 3 bases removed from V and 5 bases from J, the gap between germline ends came to 14 bases. The germline CDR1 and CDR2 sequences are MNHNS and SASEGT. CDR3 nucleotides: TGTGCCAGCAGTGATCAAGAAGGGGGTAACAATGAGCAGTTCTTC. This codes for CASSDQEGGNNEQFF.

The J gene is TRBJ2-2, the V gene TRBV30, with 9 bases lining up with TRBD2. The CDR3 runs to 15 residues. CDR1 and CDR2 (germline): GTSNPN, SVGIG (reference sequence). Trimming took 5 bases from V and 8 from J; bases not matched to a gene: 12. The CDR3: CAWVPPREGPGELFF. CDR3 bases: TGTGCCTGGGTCCCCCCGCGGGAGGGCCCTGGGGAGCTGTTTTTT.

The chain carries TRBV2 and TRBJ2-6; 7 nucleotides match TRBD1. The CDR3 runs 17 residues. V dropped 11 bases and J dropped 0; count of bases not matched to a gene: 13. Germline V gene sequence: CDR1 SNHLY, CDR2 FYNNEI. CDR3 residues: CASYRDSFISGANVLTF. As DNA, the CDR3 is TGTGCCTCGTACCGGGACAGTTTTATCTCTGGGGCCAACGTCCTGACTTTC.

In this sample, this clone turned up a few times. This chain uses TRBV6-4 with TRBJ2-3, with TRBD2 identical over 7 bases. From germline, CDR1 is MRHNA and CDR2 SNTAGT. J was trimmed by 1 base and V by 3 bases; bases with no gene match: 4. The CDR3 contains 15 residues. The CDR3 sequence: CASSEDGGGTDTQYF. Here the CDR3 DNA reads TGTGCCAGCAGTGAGGATGGGGGGGGCACAGATACGCAGTATTTT.

In this sample, this clone turned up a few times. The V and J genes are TRBV5-1 and TRBJ2-1; D is possibly TRBD1 (5 bases). The CDR3 extends over 14 amino acids. The germline V gene encodes CDR1 SGHRS and CDR2 YFSETQ. V lost 2 bases and J 6 bases, leaving 12 bases between the germline ends. The CDR3 protein is CASSFMLQANEQFF. CDR3 bases: TGCGCCAGCAGCTTTATGCTACAGGCCAATGAGCAGTTCTTC.

The chain uses TRBV28 and TRBJ2-7, with 11 nucleotides matching TRBD2. Germline CDR1 reads MDHEN; CDR2 reads SYDVKM. J was trimmed by 2 bases and V by 6 bases; bases with no gene match: 9. The CDR3 is made up of 16 amino acids. The CDR3 coding sequence is TGTGCCAGCAGATCGCCCTCTAGCGGGAGGACCTACGAGCAGTACTTC. As protein: CASRSPSSGRTYEQYF.

The V call is TRBV4-2, the J call TRBJ1-3; D is ambiguous. Between the trimmed V and J ends, which lost 4 bases and 12 bases, there was a span of 16 bases. CDR3 size: 13 residues. CDR1 and CDR2 from the germline V gene are LGHNA and YNFKEQ. CDR3 DNA: TGTGCCAGCAGCCGCACACAAAAAGAGGGCATATATTTT. It yields the protein CASSRTQKEGIYF.

This chain joins TRBV4-1 and TRBJ2-3; 8 nucleotides align to TRBD1. The CDR3 runs to 16 residues. The germline gives CDR1 MGHRA, CDR2 YSYEKL. Trimming removed 1 base from V and 1 base from J; junction bases left unmatched: 4. CDR3 amino acids: CASSQGNRGGTDTQYF. CDR3 coding DNA: TGCGCCAGCAGCCAAGGAAACAGGGGGGGCACAGATACGCAGTATTTT.

The chain recombines TRBV28 with TRBJ1-5; TRBD1 might be the D (5 bases). This CDR3 region has 15 residues. V was trimmed by 2 bases and J by 1 base, leaving 9 bases between them. Looked up from germline, CDR1 is MDHEN and CDR2 is SYDVKM. The CDR3 protein is CASSLMGGSNQPQHF. CDR3 bases: TGTGCCAGCAGTTTAATGGGGGGGAGCAATCAGCCCCAGCATTTT.

This rearrangement joins TRBV6-1 to TRBJ2-3; the match to TRBD2 covers 8 bases. The junction had 16 bases not matched to a gene; V was cut back by 7 bases and J by 4 bases. From germline, CDR1 is MNHNS and CDR2 SASEGT. The CDR3 loop spans 17 amino acids. The CDR3 here is CASNDPPTSVNADTQYF. The CDR3 DNA reads TGTGCCAGCAATGATCCCCCGACTAGCGTGAACGCAGATACGCAGTATTTT.

The chain is built from TRBV5-1 and TRBJ1-5; TRBD1 aligns across 7 bases. CDR1 and CDR2 (germline): SGHRS, YFSETQ. Germline trimming cut 3 bases from V and 5 bases from J; bases unmatched to any gene: 5. The CDR3 contains 14 residues. CDR3: CASSWGDSDQPQHF. CDR3 DNA sequence: TGCGCCAGCAGCTGGGGGGACAGCGATCAGCCCCAGCATTTT.

This clone has a single count. The chain is built from TRBV9 and TRBJ2-3; D is unclear. The length of the CDR3 is 16 residues. Germline lookup yields CDR1 SGDLS and CDR2 YYNGEE. With 0 bases removed from V and 3 bases from J, the gap between germline ends came to 14 bases. The CDR3 here is CASSVAGSHGTDTQYF. The CDR3 coding sequence is TGTGCCAGCAGCGTAGCTGGAAGCCACGGGACAGATACGCAGTATTTT.

This clone was picked up one time. The chain employs TRBV4-2 and TRBJ1-6; D is unresolved. CDR3 length equals 18 residues. The germline gives CDR1 LGHNA, CDR2 YNFKEQ. Deletions cut 0 bases from V and 3 bases from J, with 15 bases between. The CDR3 here is CASSQDPPPVDYNSPLHF. DNA for the CDR3: TGTGCCAGCAGCCAAGATCCGCCTCCGGTTGACTATAATTCACCCCTCCACTTT.